This T cell receptor beta chain was sequenced during a study of blood T cells in healthy people across ages. Study results and caveats: Donors of long life had a larger count of naive CD4+ cells and greater diversity than aged donors. Investigators treated diversity estimates from one million T cells as underestimates. Across the age range, TCR beta diversity per million T cells fell in a roughly linear way.

Isolation of PBMCs gave at least 7 million cells per sample. Regarding this clonotype: Its antigen is not identified.

This CDR3 has 18 amino acids. The germline CDR1 and CDR2 sequences are LGHNA and YSLEER. For the second PCR, which ran for roughly 7 to 11 cycles, a sample-barcoded 5' primer and a J-beta primer mix were used. TCRdb recomputed calls from the 5' RACE reads with MiXCR, one row per CDR3 protein. Among 790,000 or so distinct CDR3 sequences listed, 46% were seen once. The rearrangement uses TRBV4-3 and TRBJ2-1; TRBD2 matches at 12 bases. The J call is in doubt because the DNA end fits TRBJ2-7 better. The TCR comes from an elderly man in good health. The source material was blood. The CDR3: CASSRRLAGASSYNEQYF. CDR3 DNA sequence: TGCGCCAGCAGCCGAAGACTAGCGGGGGCTAGCTCCTACAATGAGCAGTACTTC.